A single T cell receptor beta chain is shown here with its context. What it binds is unknown. The sample originates from a study of T cell responses to AZD1222 COVID-19 vaccine. Some clones are missing from TCRdb's copy, which holds only in-frame ones; the method was immunoSEQ multiplex PCR. The repertoire has 140,000 or so clones, approximately 90% of them found once; the top ten carry 3% to 4%. General study results and limits: Across the whole spike, CD4 TCRs peaked at regions 160-218 and 743-854. It should be noted that donors were predominantly white British and more often female, and clonal diversity was possibly underestimated.

Trimming shortened V by 3 bases and J by 9 bases, and 9 bases separated the two germline ends. CDR3 size: 12 residues. CDR1 and CDR2 from the germline V gene are LGHDT and YNNKEL (reference sequence). The chain links TRBV3-1 (or the pseudogene TRBV3-2) to TRBJ2-1; D call uncertain. The source of this sequence is an adult who received the AZD1222 COVID-19 vaccine. Material: peripheral blood, obtained 28 days after the second AZD1222 dose. CDR3 sequence (DNA): TGTGCCAGCAGCCAGGGTCGCGGTGAGCAGTTCTTC. Translation: CASSQGRGEQFF.